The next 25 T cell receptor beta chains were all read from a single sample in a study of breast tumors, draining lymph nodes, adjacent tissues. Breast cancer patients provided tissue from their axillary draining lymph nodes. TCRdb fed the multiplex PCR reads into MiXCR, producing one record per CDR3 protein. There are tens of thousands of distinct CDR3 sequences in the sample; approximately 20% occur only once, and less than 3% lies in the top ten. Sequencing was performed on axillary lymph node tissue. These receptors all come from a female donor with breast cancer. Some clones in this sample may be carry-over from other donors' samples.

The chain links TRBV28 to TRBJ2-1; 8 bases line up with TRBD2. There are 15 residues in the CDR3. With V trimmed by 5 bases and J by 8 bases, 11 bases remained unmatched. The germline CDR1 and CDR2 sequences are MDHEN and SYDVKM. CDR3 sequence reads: CASSPLGGRSYEQFF. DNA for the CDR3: TGTGCCAGCAGTCCTTTGGGCGGGAGGTCGTATGAGCAGTTCTTC.

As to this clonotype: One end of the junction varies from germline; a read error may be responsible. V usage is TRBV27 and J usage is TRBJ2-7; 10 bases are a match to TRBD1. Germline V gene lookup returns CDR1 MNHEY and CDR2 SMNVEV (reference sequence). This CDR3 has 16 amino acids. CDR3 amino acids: CASSFLPPGQGSERYF. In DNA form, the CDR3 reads TGTGCCAGCAGTTTCCTCCCCCCGGGACAGGGGAGCGAGCGGTACTTC.

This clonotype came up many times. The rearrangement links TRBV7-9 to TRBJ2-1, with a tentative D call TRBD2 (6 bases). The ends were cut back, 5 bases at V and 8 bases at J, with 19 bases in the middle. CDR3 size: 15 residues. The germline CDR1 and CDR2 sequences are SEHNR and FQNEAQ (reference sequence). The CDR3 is CASSKEGMGKDEQFF. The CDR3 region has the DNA TGTGCCAGCAGCAAGGAGGGGATGGGGAAGGATGAGCAGTTCTTC.

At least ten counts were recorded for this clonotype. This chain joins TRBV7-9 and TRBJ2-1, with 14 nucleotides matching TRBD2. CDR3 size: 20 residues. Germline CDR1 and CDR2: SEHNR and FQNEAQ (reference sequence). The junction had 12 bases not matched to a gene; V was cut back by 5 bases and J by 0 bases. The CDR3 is CASSPGTSGRARGSYNEQFF. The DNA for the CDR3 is TGTGCCAGCAGCCCCGGGACTAGCGGGAGAGCACGAGGCTCCTACAATGAGCAGTTCTTC.

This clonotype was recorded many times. For the CDR3, the DNA is TGCGCCAGCAGTACAACAGGGTCCGACACCGGGGAGCTGTTTTTT. This codes for CASSTTGSDTGELFF. The chain is built from TRBV10-2 and TRBJ2-2, with a possible D match to TRBD1 (6 bases). V gave up 5 bases and J gave up 3 bases, with 13 bases separating them. Germline assignment: CDR1 WSHSY and CDR2 SAAADI. The CDR3 sequence is 15 residues long.

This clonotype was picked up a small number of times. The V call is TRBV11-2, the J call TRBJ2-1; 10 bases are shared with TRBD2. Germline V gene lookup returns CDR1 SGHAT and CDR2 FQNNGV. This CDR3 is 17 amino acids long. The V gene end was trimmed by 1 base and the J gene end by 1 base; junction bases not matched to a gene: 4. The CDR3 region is CASSLVLAGASYNEQFF. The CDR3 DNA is TGTGCCAGCAGCTTAGTCCTAGCGGGGGCTTCCTACAATGAGCAGTTCTTC.

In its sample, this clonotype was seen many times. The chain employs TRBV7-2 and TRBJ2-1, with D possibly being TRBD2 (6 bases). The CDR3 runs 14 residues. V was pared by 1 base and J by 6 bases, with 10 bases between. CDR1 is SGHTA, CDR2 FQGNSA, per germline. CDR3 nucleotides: TGTGCCAGCAGCTTAGTCCTAGCGACCAATGAGCAGTTCTTC. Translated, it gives CASSLVLATNEQFF.

The CDR3 nucleotides are TGTGCCAGCAGTTCGGGACAGGGGGCCCCCGCTGAGCAGTTCTTC. It encodes CASSSGQGAPAEQFF. The chain is built from TRBV28 and TRBJ2-1; TRBD1 agrees at 12 bases. Trimming at V came to 4 bases and at J to 9 bases, leaving 7 bases not matched to a gene. The germline CDR1 and CDR2 sequences are MDHEN and SYDVKM. The CDR3 spans 15 residues. Using reference TRBV28 and TRBJ2-1 for the parts outside the CDR3, the full variable domain is DVKVTQSSRYLVKRTGEKVFLECVQDMDHENMFWYRQDPGLGLRLIYFSYDVKMKEKGDIPEGYSVSREKKERFSLILESASTNQTSMYLCASSSGQGAPAEQFFGPGTRLTVL.

CDR3: CASSMTGGGNIQYF. Written as DNA, the CDR3 is TGTGCCAGTAGTATGACCGGGGGGGGAAACATTCAGTACTTC. The chain has TRBV19 and TRBJ2-4, with 8 bases identical to TRBD2. This CDR3 has 14 residues. Germline loops: CDR1 LNHDA, CDR2 SQIVND (reference sequence). The V gene end was trimmed by 3 bases and the J gene end by 6 bases; junction bases not matched to a gene: 4. Full variable domain (remainder filled in from reference TRBV19 and TRBJ2-4): DGGITQSPKYLFRKEGQNVTLSCEQNLNHDAMYWYRQDPGQGLRLIYYSQIVNDFQKGDIAEGYSVSREKKESFPLTVTSAQKNPTAFYLCASSMTGGGNIQYFGAGTRLSVL.

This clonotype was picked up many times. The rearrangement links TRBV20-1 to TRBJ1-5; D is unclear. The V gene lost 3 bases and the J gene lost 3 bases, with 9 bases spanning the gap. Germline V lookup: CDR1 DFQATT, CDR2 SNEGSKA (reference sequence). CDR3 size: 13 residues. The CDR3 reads CSASGSSNQPQHF. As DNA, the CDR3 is TGCAGTGCTAGCGGGTCCTCCAATCAGCCCCAGCATTTT.

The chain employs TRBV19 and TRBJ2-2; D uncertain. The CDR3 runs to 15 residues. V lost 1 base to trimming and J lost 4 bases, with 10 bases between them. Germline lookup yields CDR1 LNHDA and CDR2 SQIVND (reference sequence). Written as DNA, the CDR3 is TGTGCCAGTAGTATAGGGGGAACGAGCACCGGGGAGCTGTTTTTT. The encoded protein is CASSIGGTSTGELFF. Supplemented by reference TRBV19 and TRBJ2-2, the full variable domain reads DGGITQSPKYLFRKEGQNVTLSCEQNLNHDAMYWYRQDPGQGLRLIYYSQIVNDFQKGDIAEGYSVSREKKESFPLTVTSAQKNPTAFYLCASSIGGTSTGELFFGEGSRLTVL.

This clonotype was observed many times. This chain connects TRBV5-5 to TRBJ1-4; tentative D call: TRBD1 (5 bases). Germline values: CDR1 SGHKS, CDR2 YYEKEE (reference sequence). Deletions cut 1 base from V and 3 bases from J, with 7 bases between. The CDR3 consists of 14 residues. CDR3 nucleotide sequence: TGTGCCAGCAGCTTGCCGGGGCCTAATGAAAAACTGTTTTTT. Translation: CASSLPGPNEKLFF.

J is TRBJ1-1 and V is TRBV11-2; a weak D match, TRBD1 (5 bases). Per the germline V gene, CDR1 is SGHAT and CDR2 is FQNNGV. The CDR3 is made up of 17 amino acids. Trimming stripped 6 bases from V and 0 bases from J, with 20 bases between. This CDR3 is CASRRDSQKKMNTEAFF. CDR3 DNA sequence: TGTGCCAGCAGGCGGGACTCCCAGAAAAAGATGAACACTGAAGCTTTCTTT.

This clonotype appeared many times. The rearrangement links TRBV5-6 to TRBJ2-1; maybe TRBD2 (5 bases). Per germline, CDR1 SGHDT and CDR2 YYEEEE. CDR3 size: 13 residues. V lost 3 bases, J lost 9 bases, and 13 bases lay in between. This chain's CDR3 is CASSSRHSGEQFF. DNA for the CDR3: TGTGCCAGCAGCTCCAGACACAGCGGTGAGCAGTTCTTC.

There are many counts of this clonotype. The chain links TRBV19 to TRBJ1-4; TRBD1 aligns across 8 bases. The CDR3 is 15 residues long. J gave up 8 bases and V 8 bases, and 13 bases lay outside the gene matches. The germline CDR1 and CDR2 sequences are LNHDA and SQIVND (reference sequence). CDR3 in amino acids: CASATPGQGGEKLFF. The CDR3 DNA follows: TGTGCCAGTGCTACCCCCGGACAGGGTGGAGAAAAACTGTTTTTT.

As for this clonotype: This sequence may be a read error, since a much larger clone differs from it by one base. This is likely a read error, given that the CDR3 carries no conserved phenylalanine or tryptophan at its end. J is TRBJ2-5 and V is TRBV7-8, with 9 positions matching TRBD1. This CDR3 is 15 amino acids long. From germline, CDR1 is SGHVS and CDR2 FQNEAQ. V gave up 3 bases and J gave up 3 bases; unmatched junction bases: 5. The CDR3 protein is CASSFYGDREETQYS. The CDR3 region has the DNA TGTGCCAGCAGCTTTTACGGGGACAGGGAAGAGACCCAGTACTCC.

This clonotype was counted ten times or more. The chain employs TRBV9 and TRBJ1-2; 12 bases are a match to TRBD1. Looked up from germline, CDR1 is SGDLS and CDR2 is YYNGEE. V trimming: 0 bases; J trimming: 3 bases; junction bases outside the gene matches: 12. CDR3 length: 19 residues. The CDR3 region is CASSVVGGTGGEGHYGYTF. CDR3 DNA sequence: TGTGCCAGCAGCGTAGTCGGGGGGACAGGGGGCGAGGGTCACTATGGCTACACCTTC.

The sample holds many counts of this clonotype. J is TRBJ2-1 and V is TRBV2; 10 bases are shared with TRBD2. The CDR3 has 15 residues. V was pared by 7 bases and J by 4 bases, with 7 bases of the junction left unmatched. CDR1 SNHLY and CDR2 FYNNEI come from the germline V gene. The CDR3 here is CASIPTSGSYNEQFF. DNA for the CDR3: TGTGCCAGCATCCCGACTAGCGGGTCTTACAATGAGCAGTTCTTC.

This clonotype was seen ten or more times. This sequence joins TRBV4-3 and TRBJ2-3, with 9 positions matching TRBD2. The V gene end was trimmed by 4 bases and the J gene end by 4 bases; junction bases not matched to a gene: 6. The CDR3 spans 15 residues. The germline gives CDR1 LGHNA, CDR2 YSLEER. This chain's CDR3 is CASSRETSGSDTQYF. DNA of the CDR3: TGCGCCAGCAGCCGGGAGACTAGCGGCTCAGATACGCAGTATTTT.

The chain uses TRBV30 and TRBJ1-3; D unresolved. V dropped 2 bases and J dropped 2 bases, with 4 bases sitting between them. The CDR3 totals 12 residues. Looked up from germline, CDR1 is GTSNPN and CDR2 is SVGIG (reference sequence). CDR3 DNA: TGTGCCTGGAGTCGGCCTGGAAACACCATATATTTT. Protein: CAWSRPGNTIYF.

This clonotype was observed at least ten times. CDR3 residues: CASSDPTGGGSPLHF. The DNA of the CDR3 is TGTGCCAGCAGCGACCCGACAGGGGGCGGGTCACCCCTCCACTTT. The chain has TRBV7-2 and TRBJ1-6; 10 bases align to TRBD1. The J segment lost 10 bases and the V segment lost 5 bases, leaving 8 bases of the junction unmatched. Germline V gene data show CDR1 as SGHTA and CDR2 as FQGNSA. The CDR3 runs 15 residues.

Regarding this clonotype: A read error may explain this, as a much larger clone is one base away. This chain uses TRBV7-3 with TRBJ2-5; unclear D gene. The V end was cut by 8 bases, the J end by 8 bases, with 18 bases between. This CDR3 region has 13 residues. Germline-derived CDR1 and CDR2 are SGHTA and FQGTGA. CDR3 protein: CASGYDSGSTQYF. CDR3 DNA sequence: TGTGCCAGCGGCTACGACTCGGGCTCCACCCAGTACTTC.

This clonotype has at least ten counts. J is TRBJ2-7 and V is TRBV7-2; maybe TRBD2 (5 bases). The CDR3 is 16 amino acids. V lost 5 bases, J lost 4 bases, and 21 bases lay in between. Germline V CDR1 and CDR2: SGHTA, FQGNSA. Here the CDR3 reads CASSPAADPSGYEQYF. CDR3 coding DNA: TGTGCCAGCAGCCCTGCCGCGGATCCCTCGGGATACGAGCAGTACTTC.

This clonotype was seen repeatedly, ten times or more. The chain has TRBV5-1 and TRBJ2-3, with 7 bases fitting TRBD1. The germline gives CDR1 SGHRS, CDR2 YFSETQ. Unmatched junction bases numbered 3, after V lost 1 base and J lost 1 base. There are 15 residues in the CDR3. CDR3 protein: CASSLYRGRTDTQYF. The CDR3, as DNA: TGCGCCAGCAGCTTGTACAGGGGACGCACAGATACGCAGTATTTT.

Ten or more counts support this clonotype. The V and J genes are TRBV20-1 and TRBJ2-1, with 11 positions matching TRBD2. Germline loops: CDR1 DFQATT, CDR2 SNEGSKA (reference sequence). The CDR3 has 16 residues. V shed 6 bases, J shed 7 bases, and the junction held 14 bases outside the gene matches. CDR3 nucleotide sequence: TGCAGTGCATACCTCCAAGGGGCTAGCGGGAGGAATGAGCAGTTCTTC. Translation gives CSAYLQGASGRNEQFF.